This T cell receptor beta chain was sequenced for a study of T cells in Graves' hyperthyroidism and ophthalmopathy (dated by TCRdb to between 2018 and 2021). About the investigation overall: Peripheral blood was collected at initial diagnosis, before any treatment. Prospective prediction of ophthalmopathy was tested in an independent validation cohort of approximately 18 hyperthyroidism patients and 17 patients who later progressed to ophthalmopathy. In several Graves' hyperthyroidism patients, the study also compared T-cell repertoires from thyroid tissue with T-cell repertoires from blood. The paper reports TCR Vbeta CDR3 sequencing of approximately 140 peripheral blood samples: around 41 ophthalmopathy, roughly 74 hyperthyroidism and around 17 progressor patients. The 100 or so discovery patients were randomly divided into training and test sets at a 7:3 ratio. Following sampling, methimazole starting at 30 mg daily was given to hyperthyroidism patients, and high-dose intravenous methylprednisolone was given to ophthalmopathy patients. TCR V-J signatures able to tell the groups apart were searched for in a discovery cohort of some 97 patients, of whom 43 had Graves' ophthalmopathy and roughly 57 had stable Graves' hyperthyroidism. The study at large found these results: No statistical method was used to fix the sample size in advance, and group allocation was not hidden from the investigators. Most expanded thyroid clonotypes (frequency above 0.001) were also found in blood, which suggests that blood repertoires may mirror thyroid immune responses. During validation, the model predicted progression to ophthalmopathy a median of around 7 months ahead of onset, with more than 60% sensitivity and 72% to 85% specificity. In cross-validation, a model built on a 13 V-J signature told ophthalmopathy apart from stable hyperthyroidism with 85% to 90% sensitivity and roughly 83% specificity, and in testing the same model reached 80%/75%.

Comment on this clonotype: The specificity of this receptor is unknown. No much larger clone exists at a distance of one base, and base qualities are not known.

Amplification of TCR beta CDR3 regions was carried out from RNA transcripts. The first round of RT-PCR for the TCR CDR3 was performed with the HTBI primer set and the Qiagen OneStep RT-PCR kit. A second multiplex PCR round built the libraries, followed by size selection and purification. The libraries were sequenced on an Illumina HiSeq2000 using paired-end 100 bp reads. The authors processed their data as follows. SOAPnuke was used to process the raw data, removing reads that contained adapters or uncalled bases, had a mean Phred below 15, or lacked an exact match to the constant primer or identifier. COPE v1.2.5 was used to merge high-quality paired reads, and clonotypes were defined as unique nucleotide sequences. Clonotypes were aligned to IMGT TRBV, TRBD and TRBJ reference segments using MiTCR v1.1. Only V-J combinations with frequency above 0.0001, covering about 99% of repertoires, were analysed. The TCS score was defined as F50 (clonal expansion) divided by E x V (chaos), with BLOSUM62-based TCRdist calculated between CDR3 peptides within each V-J. Welch's t-statistics and random forest reduced 450 to 600 V-J features to roughly 13, which were used in a naive Bayes classifier (R e1071). The similarity between thyroid and blood repertoires was quantified using the Morisita-Horn index. In-frame beta chains were kept once TCRdb had trimmed the public reads at Q25 with fastp and called clones with MiXCR. For every CDR3 protein sequence, its rows merge into one entry that carries the most common genes and DNA. The V and J calls follow TCRdb's processing rather than the paper's. This sample comprises about 840,000 distinct CDR3 sequences, roughly 37% of them detected only once. The ten biggest clones cover around 10% of the sample.

Stable Graves' hyperthyroidism was defined as the absence of progression to ophthalmopathy over 18 months of follow-up. Hyperthyroidism patients were newly diagnosed, with disease duration under 2 months, and aged 18 to 65 years. Patients with uncontrolled infections, other autoimmune diseases, pregnancy or lactation were excluded. Diagnoses were based on clinical symptoms, serum thyroxine and TRAb, thyroid ultrasound and orbital computed tomography. Ficoll-Paque density gradient centrifugation was used to isolate PBMCs from around 10 ml of fresh peripheral blood. Total RNA was extracted using Trizol reagent, and RNA quality was assessed on an Agilent 2100 Bioanalyzer. The sample taken for sequencing was blood. This receptor was taken from a man younger than 30 with Graves' hyperthyroidism.

The encoded CDR3 is CASRPPAGNTEAFF. In nucleotide form, the sequence is TGTGCCAGCAGGCCCCCCGCGGGGAACACTGAAGCTTTCTTT. In this chain, TRBV12-3 or TRBV12-4 is recombined with TRBJ1-1; the D gene is unclear. The V end loses 6 bases and the J end loses 1 base, and a stretch of 12 bases separates them. Measured from the cysteine to the phenylalanine, the CDR3 is 14 residues long. Kept here is only the CDR3 DNA, which spans 42 bases and is read in frame from base 1.